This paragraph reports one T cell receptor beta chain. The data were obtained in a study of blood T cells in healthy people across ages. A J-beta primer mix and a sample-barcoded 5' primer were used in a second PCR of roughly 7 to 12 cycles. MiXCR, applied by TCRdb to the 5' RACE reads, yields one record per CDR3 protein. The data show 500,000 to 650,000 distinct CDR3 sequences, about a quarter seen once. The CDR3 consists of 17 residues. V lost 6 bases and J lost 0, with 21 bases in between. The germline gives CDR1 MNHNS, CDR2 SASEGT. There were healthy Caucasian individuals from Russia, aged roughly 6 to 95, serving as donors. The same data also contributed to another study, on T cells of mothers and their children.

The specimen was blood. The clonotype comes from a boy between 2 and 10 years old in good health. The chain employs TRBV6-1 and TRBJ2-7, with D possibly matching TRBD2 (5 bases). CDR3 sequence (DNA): TGTGCCAGCAGAGCGGCCCATTCGATGTTGATCTCCTACGAGCAGTACTTC. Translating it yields CASRAAHSMLISYEQYF.